This T cell receptor beta chain was sequenced in a study of chemoradiotherapy in HPV16-positive cancers. Study-wide results and limits: HPV-responsive T-cell expansion during chemoradiotherapy was linked to improved recurrence-free survival in HPV16-positive patients.

Germline assignment: CDR1 SGHNT and CDR2 YYREEE (reference sequence). This CDR3 has 13 residues. The V gene end was trimmed by 5 bases and the J gene end by 7 bases; junction bases not matched to a gene: 4. Assay used: immunoSEQ multiplex PCR; TCRdb lists only in-frame clones, some missing. This sample has more than 20,000 clones, with 70% to 90% found just once. On this clone itself: What it binds is not known.

The starting material was blood, obtained from a patient who underwent chemoradiotherapy. The sequence came from a human donor with HPV-associated anogenital cancer. V usage is TRBV5-4 and J usage is TRBJ2-1; TRBD2 matches 9 bases. CDR3 protein: CASSRLAENEQFF. DNA of the CDR3: TGTGCCAGCAGTCGACTAGCGGAAAATGAGCAGTTCTTC.